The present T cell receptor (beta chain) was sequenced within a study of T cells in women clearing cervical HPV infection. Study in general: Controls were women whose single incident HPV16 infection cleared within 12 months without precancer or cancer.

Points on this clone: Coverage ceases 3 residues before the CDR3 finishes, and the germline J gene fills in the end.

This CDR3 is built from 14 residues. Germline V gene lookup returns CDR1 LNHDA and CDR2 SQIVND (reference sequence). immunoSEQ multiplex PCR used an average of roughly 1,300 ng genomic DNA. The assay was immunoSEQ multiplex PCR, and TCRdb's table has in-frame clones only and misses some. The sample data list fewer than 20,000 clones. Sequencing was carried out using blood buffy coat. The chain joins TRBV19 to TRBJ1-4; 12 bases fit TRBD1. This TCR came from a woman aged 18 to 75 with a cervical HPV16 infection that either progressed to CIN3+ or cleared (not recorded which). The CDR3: CASSWDRGLQGLFF. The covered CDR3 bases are TGTGCCAGTAGTTGGGACAGGGGGCTTCAGGGA.